One sample yielded the 21 T cell receptor beta chains listed below, sequenced in a study of technical replicates of blood from a handful of donors (TCRdb year 2017). Library prep was done by the immunoSEQ multiplex PCR assay. Held by TCRdb, this immuneACCESS table contains in-frame sequences only and omits some clones. Under half of the omission traces to an unresolved V gene where checked; the cause of the rest is unknown. This sample comprises more than 65,000 clones, about 96% of them detected only once. The top ten hold about 0.34% of the sample. The sequencing input was T cells isolated from PBMCs. Receptor source: a human donor in good health.

This chain links TRBV6-5 with TRBJ1-1; weak D call: TRBD1 (6 bases). In germline, CDR1 is MNHEY, CDR2 SVGAGI. V shed 8 bases and J shed 6 bases, with 16 bases lying between them. CDR3 length equals 13 residues. The CDR3 bases are TGTGCCAGCCATTGGGGGCGGAGCGCTGAAGCTTTCTTT. The encoded protein is CASHWGRSAEAFF.

The V and J genes are TRBV25-1 and TRBJ2-3, with TRBD2 matching 11 bases. Trimming cost V 4 bases and J 1 base; bases outside gene matches: 4. The CDR3 length is 16 residues. CDR1 and CDR2 (germline): MGHDK, SYGVNS. The chain's CDR3 is CASSVGLAGRTDTQYF. The CDR3 coding sequence is TGTGCCAGCAGTGTAGGACTAGCGGGTCGCACAGATACGCAGTATTTT.

This chain joins TRBV20-1 and TRBJ2-7, with D maybe TRBD1 (6 bases). V lost 4 bases and J 4 bases, leaving 8 bases between the germline ends. Germline loops: CDR1 DFQATT, CDR2 SNEGSKA (reference sequence). The CDR3 is 11 amino acids. Here the CDR3 reads CSATTGYEQYF. As DNA, the CDR3 is TGCAGTGCTACTACAGGGTACGAGCAGTACTTC.

The CDR3 is CASSLAPGVNTGELFF. The CDR3 coding sequence is TGTGCCAGCAGCTTAGCTCCCGGGGTGAACACCGGGGAGCTGTTTTTT. This sequence joins TRBV11-3 and TRBJ2-2; weak D call: TRBD2 (5 bases). The CDR3 totals 16 residues. The germline V and J ends were trimmed by 1 base and 1 base, with 10 bases remaining between them. Per the germline V gene, CDR1 is SGHNT and CDR2 is YENEEA.

This chain uses TRBV9 with TRBJ2-5, with D tentatively TRBD2 (5 bases). Germline CDR1 reads SGDLS; CDR2 reads YYNGEE. V was shortened by 0 bases and J by 3 bases, with 6 bases between the two germline ends. The CDR3 loop spans 13 amino acids. CDR3 sequence (DNA): TGTGCCAGCAGCGTAGTGGAGGAAGAGACCCAGTACTTC. It is translated as CASSVVEEETQYF.

The chain uses TRBV28 and TRBJ2-3; a weak D match, TRBD2 (7 bases). CDR1 MDHEN and CDR2 SYDVKM come from the germline V gene. CDR3 length: 17 amino acids. The V end lost 2 bases, the J end lost 4 bases, and 19 bases lay between the germline ends. The CDR3 DNA is TGTGCCAGCAGTTTAATAGGGGGGGCTCATACTCCAGATACGCAGTATTTT. This encodes CASSLIGGAHTPDTQYF.

A single count supports this clone. This chain links TRBV27 with TRBJ2-7; no clear D gene. Trimming took 2 bases from V and 5 from J, leaving 7 bases between them. Germline values: CDR1 MNHEY, CDR2 SMNVEV (reference sequence). This CDR3 comprises 12 residues. The CDR3 reads CASSLPGNEQYF. DNA for the CDR3: TGTGCCAGCAGTTTACCAGGAAACGAGCAGTACTTC.

The chain recombines TRBV28 with TRBJ1-2, with 10 bases aligning to TRBD1. With 6 bases clipped from V and 7 bases from J, the junction kept 2 bases outside the gene matches. The CDR3 runs to 12 residues. Germline values: CDR1 MDHEN, CDR2 SYDVKM. CDR3 DNA sequence: TGTGCCAGCAGGGACAGGGGGATTGGCTACACCTTC. Translation gives CASRDRGIGYTF.

The genes are TRBV2 and TRBJ2-7; 10 bases line up with TRBD2. The germline gives CDR1 SNHLY, CDR2 FYNNEI. The CDR3 is made up of 15 amino acids. With V trimmed by 8 bases and J by 1 base, 8 bases remained unmatched. Here the CDR3 DNA reads TGTGCCAGCTATAATTTTAGCGGGGGGTCCTACGAGCAGTACTTC. This gives the protein CASYNFSGGSYEQYF.

The J gene is TRBJ1-2, the V gene TRBV10-3; 7 bases fit TRBD1. After removal of 4 bases from V and 3 bases from J, the junction contained 5 bases not matched to a gene. Per germline, CDR1 ENHRY and CDR2 SYGVKD. This CDR3 has 14 amino acids. In DNA form, the CDR3 reads TGTGCCATCAGTGGGGCGGGGACAGACTATGGCTACACCTTC. Its protein product is CAISGAGTDYGYTF.

The chain joins TRBV28 to TRBJ1-2, with 7 bases that match TRBD1. The trim removed 1 base at V and 4 bases at J, leaving 6 bases unmatched. Germline values: CDR1 MDHEN, CDR2 SYDVKM. CDR3 length: 15 amino acids. The CDR3 protein is CASSLSAGGLYGYTF. The CDR3 region has the DNA TGTGCCAGCAGTTTATCGGCAGGGGGACTCTATGGCTACACCTTC.

The rearrangement links TRBV29-1 to TRBJ1-3; D unresolved. The CDR3 runs 13 residues. The germline V and J ends were trimmed by 7 bases and 0 bases, with 10 bases remaining between them. Germline assignment: CDR1 SQVTM and CDR2 ANQGSEA. CDR3 sequence reads: CSAAGYSGNTIYF. The CDR3 region has the DNA TGCAGCGCCGCGGGTTACTCTGGAAACACCATATATTTT.

The rearrangement uses TRBV19 and TRBJ2-1, with 15 nucleotides matching TRBD2. V trimming: 6 bases; J trimming: 7 bases; junction bases outside the gene matches: 4. The CDR3 length is 15 residues. CDR1 and CDR2 (germline): LNHDA, SQIVND (reference sequence). The CDR3 loop reads CASRRTSGRGNEQFF. CDR3 nucleotides: TGTGCCAGTAGGAGGACTAGCGGGAGGGGGAATGAGCAGTTCTTC.

This chain links TRBV6-5 with TRBJ2-6; D uncertain. V was clipped by 2 bases and J by 4 bases, with 12 bases between them. The V gene's germline CDR1 is MNHEY and CDR2 SVGAGI. The CDR3 contains 16 residues. CDR3 region: CASSYDYRSGANVLTF. In DNA, the CDR3 is TGTGCCAGCAGTTACGATTACAGATCCGGGGCCAACGTCCTGACTTTC.

V usage is TRBV6-5 and J usage is TRBJ1-2; D ambiguous. CDR1 is MNHEY, CDR2 SVGAGI, per germline. The CDR3 has 13 residues. V dropped 2 bases and J dropped 7 bases, with 11 bases sitting between them. The CDR3 nucleotides are TGTGCCAGCAGTTACCGGGAGGGCGTTGGCTACACCTTC. This sequence encodes CASSYREGVGYTF.

The rearrangement uses TRBV30 and TRBJ2-3; D is ambiguous. Germline values: CDR1 GTSNPN, CDR2 SVGIG (reference sequence). The CDR3 loop spans 11 amino acids. Trimming took off 7 bases at V and 5 bases at J, with 10 bases between the two ends. CDR3 in amino acids: CAFEREDTQYF. DNA for the CDR3: TGTGCCTTTGAGAGAGAAGATACGCAGTATTTT.

This CDR3 is CAWSFLAGGPSYNEQFF. In DNA, the CDR3 is TGTGCCTGGAGTTTTCTAGCGGGAGGGCCCAGCTACAATGAGCAGTTCTTC. The chain recombines TRBV30 with TRBJ2-1; 12 nucleotides line up with TRBD2. The length of the CDR3 is 17 residues. CDR1 and CDR2 (germline): GTSNPN, SVGIG (reference sequence). Trimming removed 2 bases from V and 3 bases from J; junction bases left unmatched: 8.

The chain joins TRBV30 to TRBJ2-1, with D unresolved. Germline loops: CDR1 GTSNPN, CDR2 SVGIG (reference sequence). V was pared by 0 bases and J by 8 bases, with 8 bases between. The CDR3 spans 12 residues. The CDR3 reads CAWSVPSHEQFF. CDR3 nucleotide sequence: TGTGCCTGGAGTGTTCCGAGCCATGAGCAGTTCTTC. Full variable domain (remainder filled in from reference TRBV30 and TRBJ2-1): SQTIHQWPATLVQPVGSPLSLECTVEGTSNPNLYWYRQAAGRGLQLLFYSVGIGQISSEVPQNLSASRPQDRQFILSSKKLLLSDSGFYLCAWSVPSHEQFFGPGTRLTVL.

In DNA form, the CDR3 reads TGTGCCAGTTCTGAAACCGGGACAAGATCTGAAGCTTTCTTT. This sequence encodes CASSETGTRSEAFF. J is TRBJ1-1 and V is TRBV19, with D possibly TRBD1 on 6 matching bases. V was cut by 8 bases and J by 6 bases, with 19 bases left in between. This CDR3 comprises 14 residues. Germline V gives CDR1 LNHDA, CDR2 SQIVND (reference sequence).

CDR3 in DNA: TGTGCCAGTAGTCCCTACAGGGGAAGGAACACTGAAGCTTTCTTT. The encoded protein is CASSPYRGRNTEAFF. The gene calls are TRBV19 and TRBJ1-1, with TRBD1 matching over 7 bases. In germline, CDR1 is LNHDA, CDR2 SQIVND (reference sequence). With 5 bases clipped from V and 1 base from J, the junction kept 7 bases outside the gene matches. The CDR3 length is 15 residues.

The V gene is TRBV5-1, the J gene TRBJ2-2; 9 nucleotides line up with TRBD2. CDR3 length: 15 residues. The V gene end was trimmed by 0 bases and the J gene end by 8 bases; junction bases not matched to a gene: 5. From germline, CDR1 is SGHRS and CDR2 YFSETQ. The CDR3 region is CASSLALAGEGELFF. CDR3 nucleotides: TGCGCCAGCAGCTTGGCGTTAGCGGGAGAAGGGGAGCTGTTTTTT.